This T cell receptor beta chain was sequenced during a study of shared clonotypes between healthy human individuals. Replicate PCRs run on sorted subsets employed approximately 0.2 ug DNA, approximately 30,000 T cell genomes. Sequencing was performed with immunoSEQ multiplex PCR; in TCRdb, only in-frame clones are kept and a portion is missing. The sample contains some 2 million clones, about 94% of which appear only once. The table lists this clone with a count of one. Its antigen is currently unknown. CDR3 size: 14 residues. V was cut by 1 base and J by 4 bases, with 9 bases left in between. Per germline, CDR1 MRHNA and CDR2 SNTAGT. Study-wide findings and caveats: Memory subsets generally showed lower estimated richness than naive subsets.

Naive-designated CD8 cells lacked CD45RO, were positively enriched for CCR7, and omitted terminally differentiated effector memory CD45RA+ cells. Sequences were obtained from naive CD8+ T cells sorted from blood. This rearrangement joins TRBV6-4 to TRBJ2-3, with D perhaps TRBD2 (6 bases). This sequence was found in a man aged 18 to 29 in good health. CDR3 region: CASSDLWGADTQYF. The CDR3 bases are TGTGCCAGCAGTGACTTGTGGGGGGCAGATACGCAGTATTTT.